This T cell receptor beta chain is drawn from a study of blood T cell repertoires in COVID-19. Across the whole study: The United States, Italy and Spain supplied acute and convalescent COVID-19 samples. T cells, B-cell-depleted T cells, or PBMCs provided the cDNA or gDNA that served as material.

As processed by the authors: Amplification with reference gene primers provided the estimates of nucleated cell counts. The table came from immunoSEQ multiplex PCR; TCRdb's copy has only in-frame clones and leaves some out. Clone size and the V and J calls come from that table; the DNA yielded D and trimming. The sample shows about 64,000 clones, approximately 86% of them seen only once. Germline V gene lookup returns CDR1 MGHRA and CDR2 YSYEKL. V dropped 3 bases and J dropped 1; count of bases not matched to a gene: 5. The CDR3 covers 15 residues. The receptor was derived from a man between 35 and 55 years old with acute or convalescent COVID-19. The sequenced sample was peripheral blood. The J gene is TRBJ1-1, the V gene TRBV4-1; 7 bases fit TRBD1. The CDR3 loop reads CASSHKQGTNTEAFF. In DNA, the CDR3 is TGCGCCAGCAGCCACAAACAGGGGACGAACACTGAAGCTTTCTTT.